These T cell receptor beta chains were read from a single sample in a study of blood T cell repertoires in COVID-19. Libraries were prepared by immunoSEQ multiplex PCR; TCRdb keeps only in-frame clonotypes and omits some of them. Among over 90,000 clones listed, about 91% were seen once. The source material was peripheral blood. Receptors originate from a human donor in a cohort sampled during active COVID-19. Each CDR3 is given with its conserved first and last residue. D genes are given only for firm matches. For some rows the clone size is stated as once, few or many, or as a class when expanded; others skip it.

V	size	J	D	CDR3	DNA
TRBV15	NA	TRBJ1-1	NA	CATSRQGLQGAFF	TGTGCCACCAGCAGACAGGGACTACAGGGAGCTTTCTTT
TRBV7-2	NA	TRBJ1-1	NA	CASSPLGRNTEAFF	TGTGCCAGCAGCCCGTTAGGGAGGAACACTGAAGCTTTCTTT
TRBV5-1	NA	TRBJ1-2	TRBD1	CASASGQSNYGYTF	TGCGCCAGCGCATCGGGACAGAGTAACTATGGCTACACCTTC
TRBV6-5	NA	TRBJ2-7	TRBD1	CASSYSQGAYEQYF	TGTGCCAGCAGTTACTCACAGGGGGCCTACGAGCAGTACTTC
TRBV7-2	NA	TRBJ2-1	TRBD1	CASSGQVNNHNEQFF	TGTGCCAGCAGCGGACAGGTGAACAATCACAATGAGCAGTTCTTC
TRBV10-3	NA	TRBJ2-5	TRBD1	CAISHPGQAYQETQYF	TGTGCCATCAGTCACCCCGGACAGGCATACCAAGAGACCCAGTACTTC
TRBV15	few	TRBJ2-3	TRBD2	CATSRKTGTSGVDTQYF	TGTGCCACCAGCAGAAAGACGGGGACTAGCGGGGTGGATACGCAGTATTTT
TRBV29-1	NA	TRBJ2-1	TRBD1	CSVPGTGTNPTMGQFF	TGCAGCGTTCCCGGGACAGGGACGAACCCCACAATGGGGCAGTTCTTC
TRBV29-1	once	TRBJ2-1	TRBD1	CTLGQGVNGRAYNEQFF	TGCACCTTGGGACAGGGGGTCAACGGGAGGGCCTACAATGAGCAGTTCTTC
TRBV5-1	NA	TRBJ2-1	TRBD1	CASSRTGVTYNEQFF	TGCGCCAGCAGCCGGACAGGGGTGACCTACAATGAGCAGTTCTTC
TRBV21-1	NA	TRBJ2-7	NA	CASSKPPGLQGRHEQYF	TGTGCCAGCAGCAAACCCCCGGGGCTCCAGGGGCGCCACGAGCAGTACTTC
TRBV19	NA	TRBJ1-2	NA	CASSIGRSYGYTF	TGTGCCAGTAGTATAGGTCGCAGCTATGGCTACACCTTC
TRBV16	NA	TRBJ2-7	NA	CASSQLAGINEQYF	TGTGCCAGCAGCCAATTGGCAGGGATAAACGAGCAGTACTTC
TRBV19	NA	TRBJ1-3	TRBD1	CASSTTGGISGNTIYF	TGTGCCAGTAGTACGACAGGGGGTATCTCTGGAAACACCATATATTTT
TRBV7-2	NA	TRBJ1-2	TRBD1	CASRDRGILSGYTF	TGTGCCAGCAGGGACAGGGGGATATTGAGTGGCTACACCTTC
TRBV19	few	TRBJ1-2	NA	CASSIISNLNYGYTF	TGTGCCAGTAGTATTATCAGTAACCTTAACTATGGCTACACCTTC
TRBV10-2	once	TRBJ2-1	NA	CATSTLQGGMNEQFF	TGCGCCACCTCGACTCTACAGGGGGGGATGAATGAGCAGTTCTTC
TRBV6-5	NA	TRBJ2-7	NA	CASSHLQQGYEQYF	TGTGCCAGCAGTCACTTACAACAGGGCTACGAGCAGTACTTC
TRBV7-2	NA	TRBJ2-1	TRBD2	CASSLALRAGGSEQFF	TGTGCCAGCAGCTTAGCGCTAAGGGCGGGAGGGAGCGAGCAGTTCTTC
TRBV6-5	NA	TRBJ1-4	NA	CASSRRTVNEKLFF	TGTGCCAGCAGTCGACGGACAGTTAATGAAAAACTGTTTTTT
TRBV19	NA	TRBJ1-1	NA	CASSIFGMVGGEAFF	TGTGCCAGTAGTATCTTCGGCATGGTCGGAGGGGAAGCTTTCTTT
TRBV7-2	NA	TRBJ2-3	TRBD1	CASSPRDRELTDTQYF	TGTGCCAGCAGCCCCCGGGACAGGGAATTAACAGATACGCAGTATTTT
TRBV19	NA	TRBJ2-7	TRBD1	CASSTSGQAYEQYF	TGTGCCAGTAGTACCTCGGGACAGGCCTACGAGCAGTACTTC
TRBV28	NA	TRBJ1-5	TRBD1	CASSLSGGQGNQPQHF	TGTGCCAGCAGTTTGTCGGGGGGACAGGGGAATCAGCCCCAGCATTTT
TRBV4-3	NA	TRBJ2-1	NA	CASSPQAGASYNEQFF	TGCGCCAGCAGCCCTCAGGCAGGGGCTTCCTACAATGAGCAGTTCTTC
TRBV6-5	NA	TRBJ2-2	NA	CASMARFQGELFF	TGTGCCAGCATGGCCAGGTTCCAGGGGGAGCTGTTTTTT
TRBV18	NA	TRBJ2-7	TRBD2	CASSPPGGGSYEQYF	TGTGCCAGCTCACCACCGGGGGGAGGGTCCTACGAGCAGTACTTC
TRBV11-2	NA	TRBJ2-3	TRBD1	CASSLRGQVSTDTQYF	TGTGCCAGCAGCTTAAGGGGACAGGTTAGCACAGATACGCAGTATTTT
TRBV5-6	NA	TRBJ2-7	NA	CASSSGWGVSYEQYF	TGTGCCAGCAGCTCCGGGTGGGGGGTTAGCTACGAGCAGTACTTC
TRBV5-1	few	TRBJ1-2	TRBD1	CASSLRDSLSEGYTF	TGCGCCAGCAGCTTGAGGGACAGCTTATCGGAGGGCTACACCTTC
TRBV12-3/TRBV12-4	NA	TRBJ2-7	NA	CASSSNSGQYF	TGTGCCAGCAGTTCGAATTCGGGGCAGTACTTC
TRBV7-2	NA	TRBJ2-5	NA	CASSPEQGKETQYF	TGTGCCAGCAGCCCTGAGCAGGGAAAAGAGACCCAGTACTTC
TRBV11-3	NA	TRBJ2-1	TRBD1	CASSLGDRAYNEQFF	TGTGCCAGCAGCTTAGGGGACAGGGCGTACAATGAGCAGTTCTTC
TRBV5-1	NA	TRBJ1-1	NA	CASSRRAGTTEAFF	TGCGCCAGCAGCAGGAGGGCAGGCACCACTGAAGCTTTCTTT
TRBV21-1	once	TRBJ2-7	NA	CASSNDRGALVYEQYF	TGTGCCAGCAGCAACGACAGGGGGGCTTTGGTGTACGAGCAGTACTTC
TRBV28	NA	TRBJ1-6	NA	CASSYGQSPLHF	TGTGCCAGCAGTTACGGACAATCACCCCTCCACTTT
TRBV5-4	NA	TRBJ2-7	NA	CASSKLTGSHEQYF	TGTGCCAGCAGCAAGCTAACAGGGAGCCACGAGCAGTACTTC
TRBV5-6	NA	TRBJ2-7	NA	CASSDTGSYEQYF	TGTGCCAGCAGCGATACAGGCTCCTACGAGCAGTACTTC